A single T cell receptor beta chain is shown here with its context. Its target is unknown. The data were obtained in a study of CD8 T cells in ankylosing spondylitis. Overall study findings and caveats: One TCR beta motif, made up of about 8 highly homologous variants, appeared characteristic of ankylosing spondylitis blood. The study looked at matched synovial fluid samples from ankylosing spondylitis patients. Disease-linked clones were reported to be significantly enriched there. In synovial fluid and blood from reactive arthritis, some motif variants were previously reported. Disease-linked clones, CD8+, were relatively rare in peripheral blood.

Researchers built TCR beta libraries using quantitative 5'-RACE with molecular barcodes. A single record per CDR3 protein comes from TCRdb applying MiXCR to the 5' RACE reads. The table lists over 600,000 distinct CDR3 sequences, roughly 19% of them singletons. The specimen was blood, either unsorted or a sorted T cell fraction (not recorded which). This receptor was identified in a male donor with ankylosing spondylitis.

The CDR3 spells CASSPWTKSPLHF. The CDR3 DNA is TGTGCCAGCTCACCTTGGACCAAATCGCCCCTCCACTTT. The chain couples TRBV18 to TRBJ1-6; D uncertain. The CDR3 has 13 residues. V lost 3 bases, J lost 13 bases, and 13 bases lay in between. In germline, CDR1 is KGHSH, CDR2 LQKENI.